The next 9 T cell receptor beta chains were all read from a single sample in a study of naive and memory T cell subsets. Reverse transcription of blood and skin TCR RNA was primed at alpha and beta constant regions. MiXCR, applied by TCRdb to the 5' RACE reads, yields one record per CDR3 protein. The repertoire includes just over 25,000 distinct CDR3 sequences, under 25% of them detected once, and around 1.8% sits in the top ten. Adult healthy volunteers gave 2.5 ml peripheral blood for whole-blood RNA. The receptors derive from a female donor in good health.

This clonotype was found a few times. This rearrangement joins TRBV6-5 to TRBJ2-1, with D perhaps matching TRBD2 (5 bases). The CDR3 consists of 14 residues. V was cut by 6 bases and J by 2 bases, with 11 bases left in between. From germline, CDR1 is MNHEY and CDR2 SVGAGI. CDR3 residues: CASSLSGAYNEQFF. In nucleotides, the CDR3 is TGTGCCAGCAGCCTCAGCGGAGCCTACAATGAGCAGTTCTTC.

This clonotype was seen repeatedly, ten times or more. V usage is TRBV18 and J usage is TRBJ2-3; the D is unclear. Germline CDR1 reads KGHSH; CDR2 reads LQKENI. V lost 4 bases and J 0 bases, leaving 2 bases between the germline ends. The CDR3 is 12 amino acids. This chain's CDR3 is CASSLSTDTQYF. DNA for the CDR3: TGTGCCAGCTCACTTAGCACAGATACGCAGTATTTT.

This clonotype was counted between two and nine times. This chain connects TRBV29-1 to TRBJ2-5; the D gene is possibly TRBD2 (7 bases). V dropped 4 bases and J dropped 4 bases, with 22 bases sitting between them. This CDR3 has 16 residues. Germline V gene sequence: CDR1 SQVTM, CDR2 ANQGSEA. The CDR3 nucleotides are TGCAGCGTTGGCAGGGGTTTGCGGGAGCTCGGAGAGACCCAGTACTTC. It translates to CSVGRGLRELGETQYF.

Within the sample, this clonotype is medium-sized (0.01 to 0.1%). The chain couples TRBV6-6 to TRBJ2-7; TRBD1 agrees at 8 bases. CDR1 MNHNY and CDR2 SVGAGI come from the germline V gene (reference sequence). Trimming took 6 bases from V and 3 from J; bases not matched to a gene: 13. The CDR3 is 16 amino acids. The CDR3 is CASRGATGAGFYEQYF. In DNA, the CDR3 is TGTGCCAGCAGGGGGGCGACAGGGGCGGGTTTCTACGAGCAGTACTTC.

Comments on this clonotype: Given a much more abundant clone one base away, this may be a read error. The chain employs TRBV18 and TRBJ2-1; 9 bases are shared with TRBD1. The CDR3 has 13 residues. The junction had 6 bases not matched to a gene; V was cut back by 6 bases and J by 9 bases. Germline V CDR1 and CDR2: KGHSH, LQKENI. CDR3 protein: CASSGQGWGEQFF. The CDR3 coding sequence is TGTGCCAGCTCCGGACAGGGGTGGGGTGAGCAGTTCTTC.

V usage is TRBV27 and J usage is TRBJ2-1, with D hard to call. The CDR3 has 13 residues. Germline V gene data show CDR1 as MNHEY and CDR2 as SMNVEV (reference sequence). V was shortened by 6 bases and J by 7 bases, with 13 bases between the two germline ends. This CDR3 reads CASRTGNENEQFF. CDR3 nucleotide sequence: TGTGCCAGCAGGACCGGCAATGAAAATGAGCAGTTCTTC.

Only a few counts were recorded for this clonotype. V usage is TRBV20-1 and J usage is TRBJ2-7; 8 nucleotides match TRBD2. V shed 6 bases, J shed 2 bases, and the junction held 3 bases outside the gene matches. Germline V gene lookup returns CDR1 DFQATT and CDR2 SNEGSKA (reference sequence). This CDR3 has 12 amino acids. The CDR3 DNA reads TGCAGTGCCGGGGGGGACCCCTACGAGCAGTACTTC. Its translation: CSAGGDPYEQYF.

There are a few counts of this clonotype. This chain connects TRBV3-1 to TRBJ1-6; D unclear. The V gene lost 4 bases and the J gene lost 7 bases, with 20 bases spanning the gap. This CDR3 spans 17 amino acids. Per the germline V gene, CDR1 is LGHDT and CDR2 is YNNKEL (reference sequence). The CDR3 bases are TGTGCCAGCAGCCGCACACCTGGCGGGAGGAAGAATTCACCCCTCCACTTT. Its translation: CASSRTPGGRKNSPLHF.

The chain is built from TRBV5-5 and TRBJ2-3; D is possibly TRBD2 (6 bases). Germline CDR1 reads SGHKS; CDR2 reads YYEKEE (reference sequence). The CDR3 is 14 residues long. The V end was cut by 0 bases, the J end by 3 bases, with 8 bases between. The CDR3 nucleotides are TGTGCCAGCAGCTTGGAGGGGAGGACAGATACGCAGTATTTT. Its protein is CASSLEGRTDTQYF. The full variable domain, with the rest looked up from reference TRBV5-5 and TRBJ2-3, is DAGVTQSPTHLIKTRGQQVTLRCSPISGHKSVSWYQQVLGQGPQFIFQYYEKEERGRGNFPDRFSARQFPNYSSELNVNALLLGDSALYLCASSLEGRTDTQYFGPGTRLTVL.